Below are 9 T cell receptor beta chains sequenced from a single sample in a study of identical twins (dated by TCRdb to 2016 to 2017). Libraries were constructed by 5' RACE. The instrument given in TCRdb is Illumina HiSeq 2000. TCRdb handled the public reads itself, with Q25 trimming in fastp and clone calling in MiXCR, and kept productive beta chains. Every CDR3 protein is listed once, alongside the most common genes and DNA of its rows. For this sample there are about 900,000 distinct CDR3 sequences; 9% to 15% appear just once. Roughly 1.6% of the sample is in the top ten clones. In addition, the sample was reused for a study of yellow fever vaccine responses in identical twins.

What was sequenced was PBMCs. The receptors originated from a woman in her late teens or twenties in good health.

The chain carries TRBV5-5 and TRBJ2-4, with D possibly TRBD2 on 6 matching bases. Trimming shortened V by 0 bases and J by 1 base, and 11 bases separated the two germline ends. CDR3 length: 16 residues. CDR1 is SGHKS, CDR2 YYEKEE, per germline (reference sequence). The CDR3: CASSLVGGTAKNIQYF. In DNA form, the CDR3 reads TGTGCCAGCAGCTTGGTTGGGGGGACGGCCAAAAACATTCAGTACTTC.

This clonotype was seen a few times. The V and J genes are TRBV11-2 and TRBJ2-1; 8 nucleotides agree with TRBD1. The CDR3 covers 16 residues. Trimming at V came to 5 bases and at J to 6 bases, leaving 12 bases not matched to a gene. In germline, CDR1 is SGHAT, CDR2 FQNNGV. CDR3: CASSRWGQGAVNEQFF. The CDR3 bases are TGTGCCAGCAGCAGATGGGGCCAGGGGGCAGTCAATGAGCAGTTCTTC.

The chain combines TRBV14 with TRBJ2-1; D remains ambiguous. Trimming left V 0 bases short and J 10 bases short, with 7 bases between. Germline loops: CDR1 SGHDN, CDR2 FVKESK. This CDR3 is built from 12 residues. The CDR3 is CASSQDPYEQFF. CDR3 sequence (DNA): TGTGCCAGCAGCCAAGACCCGTACGAGCAGTTCTTC.

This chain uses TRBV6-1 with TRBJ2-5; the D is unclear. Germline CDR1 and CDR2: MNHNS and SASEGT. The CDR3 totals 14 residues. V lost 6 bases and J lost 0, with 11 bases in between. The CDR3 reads CASRTDGDQETQYF. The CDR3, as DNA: TGTGCCAGCAGGACGGACGGAGACCAAGAGACCCAGTACTTC.

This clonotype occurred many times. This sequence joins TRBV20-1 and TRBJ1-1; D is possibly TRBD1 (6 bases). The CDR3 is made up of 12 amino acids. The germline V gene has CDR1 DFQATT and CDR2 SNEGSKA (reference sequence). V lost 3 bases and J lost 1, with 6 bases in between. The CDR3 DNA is TGCAGTGCTAGCAGGGGGAACACTGAAGCTTTCTTT. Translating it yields CSASRGNTEAFF.

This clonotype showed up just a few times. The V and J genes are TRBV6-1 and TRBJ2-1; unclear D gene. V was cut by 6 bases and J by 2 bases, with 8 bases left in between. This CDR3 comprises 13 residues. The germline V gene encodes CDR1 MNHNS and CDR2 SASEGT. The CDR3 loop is CASRQNTYNEQFF. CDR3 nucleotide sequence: TGTGCCAGCAGACAGAATACCTACAATGAGCAGTTCTTC.

The CDR3 DNA reads as TGCAGTGCTAGACCTAGCGGGGGGGCTCTAACAGATACGCAGTATTTT. Amino acids: CSARPSGGALTDTQYF. The chain is built from TRBV20-1 and TRBJ2-3; TRBD2 aligns across 12 bases. J lost 3 bases, V lost 2 bases, and 6 bases had no gene match. The CDR3 covers 16 residues. Germline V gene data show CDR1 as DFQATT and CDR2 as SNEGSKA (reference sequence).

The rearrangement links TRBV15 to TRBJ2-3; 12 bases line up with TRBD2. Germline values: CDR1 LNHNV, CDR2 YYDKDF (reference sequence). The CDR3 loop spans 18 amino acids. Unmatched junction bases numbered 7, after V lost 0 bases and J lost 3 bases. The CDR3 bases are TGTGCCACCAGCAGAGATCCGTGGACTAGCGGGATAACAGATACGCAGTATTTT. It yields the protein CATSRDPWTSGITDTQYF.

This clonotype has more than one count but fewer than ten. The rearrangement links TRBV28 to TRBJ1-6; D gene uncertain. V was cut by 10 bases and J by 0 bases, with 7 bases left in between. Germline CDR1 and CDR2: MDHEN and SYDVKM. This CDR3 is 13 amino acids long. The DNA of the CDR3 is TGTGCCACCGAAAGCTCCTATAATTCACCCCTCCACTTT. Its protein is CATESSYNSPLHF. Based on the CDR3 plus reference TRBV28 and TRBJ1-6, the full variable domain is DVKVTQSSRYLVKRTGEKVFLECVQDMDHENMFWYRQDPGLGLRLIYFSYDVKMKEKGDIPEGYSVSREKKERFSLILESASTNQTSMYLCATESSYNSPLHFGNGTRLTVT.